Reported below is one T cell receptor (beta chain). These data are taken from a study of blood T cell repertoires in COVID-19. Whole-study context: PBMCs, B-cell-depleted T cells, or T cells provided the cDNA or gDNA that made up the material.

Profiled with immunoSEQ multiplex PCR; TCRdb holds only in-frame clones, not every one. The table records roughly 150,000 clones, 76% of them present only once. The CDR3 has 13 residues. The V end was cut by 2 bases, the J end by 2 bases, with 8 bases between. Germline CDR1 reads SQVTM; CDR2 reads ANQGSEA. The sequencing sample was made of peripheral blood. This TCR derives from a woman over 75 with acute or convalescent COVID-19. The rearrangement links TRBV29-1 to TRBJ2-3; D is ambiguous. CDR3 in amino acids: CSVERQATDTQYF. The CDR3 coding sequence is TGCAGCGTTGAAAGGCAGGCCACAGATACGCAGTATTTT.